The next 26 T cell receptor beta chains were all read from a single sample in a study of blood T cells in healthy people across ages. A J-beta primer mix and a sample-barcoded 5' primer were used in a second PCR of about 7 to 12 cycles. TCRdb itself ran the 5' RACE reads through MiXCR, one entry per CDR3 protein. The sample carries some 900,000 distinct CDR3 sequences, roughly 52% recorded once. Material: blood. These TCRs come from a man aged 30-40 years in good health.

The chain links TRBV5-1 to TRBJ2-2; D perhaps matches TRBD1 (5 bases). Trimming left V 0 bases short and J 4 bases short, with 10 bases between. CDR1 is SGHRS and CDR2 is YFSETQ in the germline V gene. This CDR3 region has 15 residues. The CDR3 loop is CASSLEKGSTGELFF. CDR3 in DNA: TGCGCCAGCAGCTTGGAGAAGGGGTCCACCGGGGAGCTGTTTTTT.

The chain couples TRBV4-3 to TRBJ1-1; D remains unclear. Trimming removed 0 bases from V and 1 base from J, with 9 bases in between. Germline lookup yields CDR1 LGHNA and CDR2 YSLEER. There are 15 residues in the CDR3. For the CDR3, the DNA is TGCGCCAGCAGCCAAGATCAGTCGGGGAACACTGAAGCTTTCTTT. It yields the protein CASSQDQSGNTEAFF.

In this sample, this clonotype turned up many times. The CDR3 here is CASSQEGRGIYGYTF. CDR3 sequence (DNA): TGTGCCAGCAGCCAAGAAGGGAGGGGTATCTATGGCTACACCTTC. The V call is TRBV3-1, the J call TRBJ1-2, with a tentative D call TRBD1 (5 bases). V lost 0 bases, J lost 4 bases, and 12 bases lay in between. The V gene's germline CDR1 is LGHDT and CDR2 YNNKEL (reference sequence). This CDR3 spans 15 amino acids.

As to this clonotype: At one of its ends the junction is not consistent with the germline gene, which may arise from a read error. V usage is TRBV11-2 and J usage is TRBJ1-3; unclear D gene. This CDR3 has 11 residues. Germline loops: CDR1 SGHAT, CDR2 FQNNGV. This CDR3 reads CASRSGDTVYF. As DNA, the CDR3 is TGTGCCAGCAGGTCGGGTGACACCGTATATTTT.

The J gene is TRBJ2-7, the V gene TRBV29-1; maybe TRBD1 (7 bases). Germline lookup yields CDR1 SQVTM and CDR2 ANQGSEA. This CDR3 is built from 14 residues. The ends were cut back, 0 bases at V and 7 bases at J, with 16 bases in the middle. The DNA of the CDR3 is TGCAGCGTTGAAGATCTACGGCAGGGGGGTGAGCAGTACTTC. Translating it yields CSVEDLRQGGEQYF.

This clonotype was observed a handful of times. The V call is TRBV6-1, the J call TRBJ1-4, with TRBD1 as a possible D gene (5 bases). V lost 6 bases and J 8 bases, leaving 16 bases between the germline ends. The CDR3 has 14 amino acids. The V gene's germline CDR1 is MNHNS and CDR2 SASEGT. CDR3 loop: CASRQHRGEEKLFF. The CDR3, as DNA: TGTGCCAGCAGGCAGCACCGAGGGGAGGAAAAACTGTTTTTT.

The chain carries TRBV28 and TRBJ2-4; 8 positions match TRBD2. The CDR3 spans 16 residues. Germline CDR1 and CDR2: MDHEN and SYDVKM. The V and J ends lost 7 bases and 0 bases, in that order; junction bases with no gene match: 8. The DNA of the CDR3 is TGTGCCAGCACCAAAACGGGGGGGCTAGCCAAAAACATTCAGTACTTC. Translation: CASTKTGGLAKNIQYF.

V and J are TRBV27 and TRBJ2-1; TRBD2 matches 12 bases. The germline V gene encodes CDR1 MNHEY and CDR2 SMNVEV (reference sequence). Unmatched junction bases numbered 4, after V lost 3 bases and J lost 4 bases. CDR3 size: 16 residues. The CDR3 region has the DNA TGTGCCAGCAGTTTTCGAGGACTAGCGGGGTACAATGAGCAGTTCTTC. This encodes CASSFRGLAGYNEQFF.

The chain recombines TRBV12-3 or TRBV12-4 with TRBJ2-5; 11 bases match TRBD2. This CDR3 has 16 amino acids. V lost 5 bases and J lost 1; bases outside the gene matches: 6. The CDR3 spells CASSRTSGPLQETQYF. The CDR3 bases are TGTGCCAGCAGTCGGACTAGCGGGCCCCTCCAAGAGACCCAGTACTTC.

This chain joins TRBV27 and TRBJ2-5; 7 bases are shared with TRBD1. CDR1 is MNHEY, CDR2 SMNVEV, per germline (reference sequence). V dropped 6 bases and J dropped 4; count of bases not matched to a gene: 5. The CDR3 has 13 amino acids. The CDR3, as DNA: TGTGCCAGCAGGCGACAGGGAAGAGAGACCCAGTACTTC. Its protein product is CASRRQGRETQYF.

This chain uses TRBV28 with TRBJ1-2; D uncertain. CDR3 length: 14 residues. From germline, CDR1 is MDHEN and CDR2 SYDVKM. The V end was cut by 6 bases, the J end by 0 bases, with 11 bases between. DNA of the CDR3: TGTGCCAGCAGGGCCATAACAACTAACTATGGCTACACCTTC. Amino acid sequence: CASRAITTNYGYTF.

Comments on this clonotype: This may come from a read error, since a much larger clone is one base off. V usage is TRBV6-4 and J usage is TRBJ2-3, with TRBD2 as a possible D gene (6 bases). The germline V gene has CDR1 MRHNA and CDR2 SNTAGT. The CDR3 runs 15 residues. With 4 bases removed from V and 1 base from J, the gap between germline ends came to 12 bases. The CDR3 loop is CASSGLVGGTDTQYF. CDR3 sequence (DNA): TGTGCCAGCAGTGGACTAGTGGGGGGCACAGATACGCAGTATTTT.

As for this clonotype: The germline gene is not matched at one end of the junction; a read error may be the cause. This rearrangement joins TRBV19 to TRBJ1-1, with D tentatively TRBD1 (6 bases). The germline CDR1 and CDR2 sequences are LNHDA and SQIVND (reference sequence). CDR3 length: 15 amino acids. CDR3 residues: CASSFVTGAGTETFF. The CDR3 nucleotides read TGTGCCAGTAGTTTCGTGACAGGAGCGGGCACTGAAACTTTCTTT.

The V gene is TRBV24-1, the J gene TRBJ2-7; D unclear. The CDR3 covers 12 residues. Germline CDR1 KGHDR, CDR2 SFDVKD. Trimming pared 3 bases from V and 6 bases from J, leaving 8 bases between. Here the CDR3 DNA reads TGTGCCACCAGTGATCTTGGTGGCGAGCAGTACTTC. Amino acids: CATSDLGGEQYF.

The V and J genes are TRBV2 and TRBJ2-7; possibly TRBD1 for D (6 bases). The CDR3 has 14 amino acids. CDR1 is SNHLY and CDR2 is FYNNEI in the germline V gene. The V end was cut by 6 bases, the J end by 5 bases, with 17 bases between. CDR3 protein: CASSAGTGSHEQYF. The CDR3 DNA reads TGTGCCAGCAGCGCCGGAACAGGGAGCCACGAGCAGTACTTC.

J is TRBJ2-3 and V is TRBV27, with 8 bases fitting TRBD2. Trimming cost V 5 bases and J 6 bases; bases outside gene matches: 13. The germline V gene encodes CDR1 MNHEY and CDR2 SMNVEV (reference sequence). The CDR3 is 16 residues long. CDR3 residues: CASSPVAGGLSDTQYF. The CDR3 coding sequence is TGTGCCAGCAGTCCAGTGGCGGGGGGCCTGTCGGATACGCAGTATTTT.

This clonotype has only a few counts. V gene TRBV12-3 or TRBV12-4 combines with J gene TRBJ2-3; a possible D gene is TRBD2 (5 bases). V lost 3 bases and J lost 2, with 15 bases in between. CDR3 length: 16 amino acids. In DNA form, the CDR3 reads TGTGCCAGCAGTTTCGTGCCTGGGAGCCCCACAGATACGCAGTATTTT. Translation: CASSFVPGSPTDTQYF.

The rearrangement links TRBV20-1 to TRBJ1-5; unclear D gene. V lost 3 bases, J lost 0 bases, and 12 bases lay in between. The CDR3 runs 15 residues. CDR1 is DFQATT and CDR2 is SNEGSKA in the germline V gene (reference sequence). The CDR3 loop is CSASPNRNSNQPQHF. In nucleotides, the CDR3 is TGCAGTGCTAGCCCCAACCGAAATAGCAATCAGCCCCAGCATTTT.

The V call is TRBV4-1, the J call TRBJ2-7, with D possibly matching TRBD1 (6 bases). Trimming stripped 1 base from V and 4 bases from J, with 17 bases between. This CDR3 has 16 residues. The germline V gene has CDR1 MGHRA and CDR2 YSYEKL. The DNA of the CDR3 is TGCGCCAGCAGCCAAGGCCCGGACAGCACCCTTTACGAGCAGTACTTC. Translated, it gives CASSQGPDSTLYEQYF.

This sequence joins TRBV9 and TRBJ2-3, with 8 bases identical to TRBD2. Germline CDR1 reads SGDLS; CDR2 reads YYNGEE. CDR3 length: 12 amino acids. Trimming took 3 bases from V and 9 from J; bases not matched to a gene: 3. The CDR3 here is CASSAERGTQYF. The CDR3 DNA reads TGTGCCAGCAGCGCGGAGCGGGGGACGCAGTATTTT.

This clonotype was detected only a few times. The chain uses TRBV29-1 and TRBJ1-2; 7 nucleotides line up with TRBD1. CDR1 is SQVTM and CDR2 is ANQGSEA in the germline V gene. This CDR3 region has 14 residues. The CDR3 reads CSAEGTETNYGYTF. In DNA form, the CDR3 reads TGCAGTGCCGAAGGGACAGAAACTAACTATGGCTACACCTTC.

The CDR3 region has the DNA TGTGCCAGCAGCTTAGGGTTGACTCCACCAAACACAGATACGCAGTATTTT. Protein product: CASSLGLTPPNTDTQYF. J is TRBJ2-3 and V is TRBV11-2, with D uncertain. CDR1 is SGHAT, CDR2 FQNNGV, per germline. The CDR3 is 17 amino acids. Deletions cut 1 base from V and 2 bases from J, with 16 bases between.

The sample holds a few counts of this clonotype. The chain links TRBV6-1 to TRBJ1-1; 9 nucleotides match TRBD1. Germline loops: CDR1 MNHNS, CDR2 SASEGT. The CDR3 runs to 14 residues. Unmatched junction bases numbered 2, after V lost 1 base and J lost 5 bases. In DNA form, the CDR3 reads TGTGCCAGCAGTGAAGACAGGGGGCCTACTGAAGCTTTCTTT. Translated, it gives CASSEDRGPTEAFF.

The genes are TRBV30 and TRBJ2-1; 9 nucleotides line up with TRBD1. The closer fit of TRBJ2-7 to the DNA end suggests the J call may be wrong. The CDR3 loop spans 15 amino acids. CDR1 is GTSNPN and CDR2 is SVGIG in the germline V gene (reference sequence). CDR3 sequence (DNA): TGTGCCTGCTCCGGGACAGGGAAGAGAATTGACGAGCAGTACTTC. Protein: CACSGTGKRIDEQYF.

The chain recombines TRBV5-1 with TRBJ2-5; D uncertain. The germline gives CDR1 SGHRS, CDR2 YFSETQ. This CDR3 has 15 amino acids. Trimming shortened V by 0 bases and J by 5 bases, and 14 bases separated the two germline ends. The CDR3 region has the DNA TGCGCCAGCAGCTTGGAGGGCTCAATCTTCGAGACCCAGTACTTC. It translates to CASSLEGSIFETQYF.

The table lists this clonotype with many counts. CDR3 amino acids: CASSLASNEQFF. CDR3 DNA: TGTGCCAGCAGCTTAGCATCCAATGAGCAGTTCTTC. V usage is TRBV7-2 and J usage is TRBJ2-1; D unresolved. The CDR3 has 12 residues. V was trimmed by 0 bases and J by 6 bases, leaving 3 bases between them. Germline CDR1 SGHTA, CDR2 FQGNSA.